This T cell receptor (beta chain) was captured by sequencing in a study of CD4 T cells in relation to SARS-CoV-2 and coronaviruses. Study results and caveats: The assay detects memory recall responses, not culture-primed primary responses.

Assay used: immunoSEQ multiplex PCR; TCRdb lists only in-frame clones, some missing. This sample carries some 65,000 clones, 80% to 90% of them seen once, and the ten largest clones take 1.5% to 2%. Unexposed donor CD4+ T cells date from about 2011-2018, before the COVID-19 pandemic. About this clone: The antigen remains unidentified.

Germline values: CDR1 SNHLY, CDR2 FYNNEI. The CDR3 has 13 amino acids. V was trimmed by 4 bases and J by 1 base, leaving 5 bases between them. Sequenced sample: memory CD4+ T cells from PBMCs. The chain combines TRBV2 with TRBJ1-3, with unresolved D. The receptor was isolated from a human donor in good health. This chain's CDR3 is CASSGNSGNTIYF. The CDR3 DNA is TGTGCCAGCAGTGGCAATTCTGGAAACACCATATATTTT.